This entry lists 9 T cell receptor beta chains sequenced from one sample in a study of T-cell reconstitution after alpha-beta-depleted transplantation in children. Their antigen targets remain unknown. The TCRbeta library incorporated unique molecular identifiers. In TCRdb, the PCR reads were re-called with MiXCR into one record per CDR3 protein. The sample has 250,000 to 300,000 distinct CDR3 sequences, roughly 7.8% seen once. Study conclusions and caveats: Among T cells one year after transplant, newly produced cells accounted for most counts and diversity.

Sequenced here: peripheral blood, sampled 360 days after TCRalphabeta/CD19-depleted stem cell transplant. These receptors originate from a female patient between 2 and 15 years old who had a stem cell transplant for Fanconi anemia, so the T cells may come from the graft donor.

There are a few counts of this clonotype. The chain combines TRBV5-6 with TRBJ2-5, with D maybe TRBD1 (5 bases). The CDR3 is 14 amino acids. Germline CDR1 and CDR2: SGHDT and YYEEEE. V lost 0 bases and J 5 bases, leaving 11 bases between the germline ends. The CDR3 is CASSLARVGETQYF. CDR3 nucleotides: TGTGCCAGCAGCTTGGCCAGGGTTGGCGAGACCCAGTACTTC. The full variable domain, with the rest looked up from reference TRBV5-6 and TRBJ2-5, is DAGVTQSPTHLIKTRGQQVTLRCSPKSGHDTVSWYQQALGQGPQFIFQYYEEEERQRGNFPDRFSGHQFPNYSSELNVNALLLGDSALYLCASSLARVGETQYFGPGTRLLVL.

This clonotype was observed at least ten times. The chain recombines TRBV6-1 with TRBJ2-1, with 8 positions matching TRBD1. Germline CDR1 is MNHNS and CDR2 is SASEGT. The CDR3 extends over 14 amino acids. After removal of 7 bases from V and 9 bases from J, the junction contained 11 bases not matched to a gene. CDR3 amino acids: CASIATGEYGEQFF. DNA of the CDR3: TGTGCCAGCATAGCGACAGGGGAGTACGGTGAGCAGTTCTTC.

This clonotype came up many times. The rearrangement joins TRBV10-3 to TRBJ2-2; D remains unclear. The V end lost 4 bases, the J end lost 4 bases, and 10 bases lay between the germline ends. This CDR3 has 14 residues. The germline V gene encodes CDR1 ENHRY and CDR2 SYGVKD. In nucleotides, the CDR3 is TGTGCCATCAGTGGCTCGATAAGCACCGGGGAGCTGTTTTTT. Amino acids: CAISGSISTGELFF.

This clonotype was seen a few times. The rearrangement uses TRBV7-6 and TRBJ2-2; D is possibly TRBD1 (6 bases). Trimming took 1 base from V and 3 from J, leaving 9 bases between them. Germline V gene sequence: CDR1 SGHVS, CDR2 FNYEAQ. The CDR3 is made up of 15 amino acids. The CDR3 DNA reads as TGTGCCAGCAGCTTAGTACAGGGCCACACCGGGGAGCTGTTTTTT. Translation gives CASSLVQGHTGELFF.

This clonotype was counted at least ten times. The rearrangement joins TRBV5-6 to TRBJ1-5; D ambiguous. CDR3 length equals 14 residues. The V and J ends lost 1 base and 4 bases respectively, with 9 bases between them. Germline CDR1 SGHDT, CDR2 YYEEEE. CDR3 in DNA: TGTGCCAGCAGCTTGTGGTGGCAGAATCAGCCCCAGCATTTT. Translated: CASSLWWQNQPQHF.

This clonotype was picked up many times. The chain links TRBV14 to TRBJ2-1; D uncertain. V dropped 4 bases and J dropped 4 bases, with 11 bases sitting between them. The CDR3 runs to 14 residues. The germline V gene encodes CDR1 SGHDN and CDR2 FVKESK. The CDR3 loop is CASSPLTVYNEQFF. CDR3 nucleotides: TGTGCCAGCAGCCCGCTGACCGTATACAATGAGCAGTTCTTC.

This clonotype has a count of ten or more. V and J are TRBV29-1 and TRBJ2-7; perhaps TRBD1 as D (6 bases). The germline gives CDR1 SQVTM, CDR2 ANQGSEA. The CDR3 length is 16 residues. The V gene lost 4 bases and the J gene lost 3 bases, with 22 bases spanning the gap. CDR3 in amino acids: CSVVPIGGTVHYEQYF. The CDR3 coding sequence is TGCAGCGTTGTACCGATAGGGGGAACAGTGCACTACGAGCAGTACTTC.

Many counts were recorded for this clonotype. The V gene is TRBV29-1, the J gene TRBJ1-1; D might be TRBD1 (6 bases). CDR3 length: 12 residues. Trimming removed 3 bases from V and 6 bases from J, with 11 bases in between. The germline gives CDR1 SQVTM, CDR2 ANQGSEA. In DNA form, the CDR3 reads TGCAGCGTTGACGGAGGGGGGCCTGAAGCTTTCTTT. It yields the protein CSVDGGGPEAFF.

The chain links TRBV27 to TRBJ2-5; TRBD1 might be the D (6 bases). V was trimmed by 5 bases and J by 6 bases, leaving 10 bases between them. The germline gives CDR1 MNHEY, CDR2 SMNVEV (reference sequence). This CDR3 contains 12 residues. The CDR3 loop is CASSPQGKTQYF. Written as DNA, the CDR3 is TGTGCCAGCAGTCCTCAGGGGAAGACCCAGTACTTC.